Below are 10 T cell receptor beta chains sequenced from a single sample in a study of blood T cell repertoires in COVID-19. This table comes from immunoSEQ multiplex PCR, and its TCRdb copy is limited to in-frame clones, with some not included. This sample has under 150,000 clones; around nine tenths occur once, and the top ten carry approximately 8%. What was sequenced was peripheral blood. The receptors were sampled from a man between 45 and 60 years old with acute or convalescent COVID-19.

This chain's CDR3 is CASSSTSSNEQYF. The CDR3 nucleotides are TGTGCCAGCAGCTCCACTAGTTCCAACGAGCAGTACTTC. This sequence joins TRBV7-9 and TRBJ2-7; possibly TRBD2 for D (5 bases). The germline V gene has CDR1 SEHNR and CDR2 FQNEAQ (reference sequence). V lost 4 bases, J lost 5 bases, and 12 bases lay in between. CDR3 length: 13 residues.

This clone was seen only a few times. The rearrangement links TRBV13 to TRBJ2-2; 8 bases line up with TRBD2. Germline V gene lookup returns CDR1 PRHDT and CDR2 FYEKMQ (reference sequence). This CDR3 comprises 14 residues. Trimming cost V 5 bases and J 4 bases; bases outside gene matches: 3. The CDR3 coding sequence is TGTGCCAGCAGCCGCGGGAGGAGCACCGGGGAGCTGTTTTTT. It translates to CASSRGRSTGELFF. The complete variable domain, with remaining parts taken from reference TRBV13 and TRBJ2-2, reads AAGVIQSPRHLIKEKRETATLKCYPIPRHDTVYWYQQGPGQDPQFLISFYEKMQSDKGSIPDRFSAQQFSDYHSELNMSSLELGDSALYFCASSRGRSTGELFFGEGSRLTVL.

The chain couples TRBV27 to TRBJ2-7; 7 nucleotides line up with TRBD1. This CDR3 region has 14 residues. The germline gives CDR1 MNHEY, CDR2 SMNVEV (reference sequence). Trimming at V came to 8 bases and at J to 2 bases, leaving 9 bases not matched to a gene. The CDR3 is CASGDPGQTYEQYF. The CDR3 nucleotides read TGTGCCAGCGGCGATCCGGGACAGACCTACGAGCAGTACTTC.

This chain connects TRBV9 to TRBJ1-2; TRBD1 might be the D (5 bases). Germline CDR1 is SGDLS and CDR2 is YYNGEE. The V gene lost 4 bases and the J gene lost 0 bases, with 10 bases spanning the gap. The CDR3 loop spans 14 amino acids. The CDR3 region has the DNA TGTGCCAGCAGCCCGGGGGGGGCTAACTATGGCTACACCTTC. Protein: CASSPGGANYGYTF.

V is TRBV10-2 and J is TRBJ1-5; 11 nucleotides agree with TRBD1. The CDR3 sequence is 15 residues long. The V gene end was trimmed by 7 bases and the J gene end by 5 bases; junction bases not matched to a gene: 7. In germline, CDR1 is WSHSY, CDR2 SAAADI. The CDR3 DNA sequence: TGCGCCAGCACTCCCCGGGGACAGGGGGATCAGCCCCAGCATTTT. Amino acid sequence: CASTPRGQGDQPQHF.

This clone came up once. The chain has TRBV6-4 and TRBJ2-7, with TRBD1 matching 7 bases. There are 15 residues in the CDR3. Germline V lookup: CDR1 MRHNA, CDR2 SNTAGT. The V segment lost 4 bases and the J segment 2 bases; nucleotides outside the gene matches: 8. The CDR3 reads CASSAETGSPYEQYF. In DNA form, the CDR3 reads TGTGCCAGCAGTGCCGAGACAGGGTCCCCCTACGAGCAGTACTTC.

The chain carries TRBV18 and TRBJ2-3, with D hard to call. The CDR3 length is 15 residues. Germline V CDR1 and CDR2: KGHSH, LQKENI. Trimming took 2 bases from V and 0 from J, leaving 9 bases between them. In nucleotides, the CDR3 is TGTGCCAGCTCACCAGTTTATTCTAGCACAGATACGCAGTATTTT. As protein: CASSPVYSSTDTQYF. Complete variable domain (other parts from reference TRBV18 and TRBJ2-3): NAGVMQNPRHLVRRRGQEARLRCSPMKGHSHVYWYRQLPEEGLKFMVYLQKENIIDESGMPKERFSAEFPKEGPSILRIQQVVRGDSAAYFCASSPVYSSTDTQYFGPGTRLTVL.

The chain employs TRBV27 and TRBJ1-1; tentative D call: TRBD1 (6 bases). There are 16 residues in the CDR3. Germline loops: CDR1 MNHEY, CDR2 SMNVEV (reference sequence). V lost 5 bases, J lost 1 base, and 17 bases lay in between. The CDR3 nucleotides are TGTGCCAGCAGTCGAAACAGGGATAGTGGGAACACTGAAGCTTTCTTT. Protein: CASSRNRDSGNTEAFF.

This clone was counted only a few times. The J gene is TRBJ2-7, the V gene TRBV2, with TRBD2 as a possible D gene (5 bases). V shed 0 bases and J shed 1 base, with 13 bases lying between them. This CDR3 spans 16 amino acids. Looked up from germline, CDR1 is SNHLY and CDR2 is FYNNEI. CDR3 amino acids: CASSEAGLVRSYEQYF. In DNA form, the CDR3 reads TGTGCCAGCAGTGAAGCAGGACTGGTCAGATCCTACGAGCAGTACTTC.

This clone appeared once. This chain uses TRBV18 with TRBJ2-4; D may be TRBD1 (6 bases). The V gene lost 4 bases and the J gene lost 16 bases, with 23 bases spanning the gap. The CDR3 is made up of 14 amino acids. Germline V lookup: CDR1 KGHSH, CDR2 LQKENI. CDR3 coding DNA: TGTGCCAGCTCACGGGGATCCGACAGGAAGGGAAGCTACTTC. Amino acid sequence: CASSRGSDRKGSYF.